This TCR beta chain appears in the sequencing data of a study of regulatory T cells in long-lasting Graves disease. Background on the study: Those Graves' patients who were newly diagnosed had been on antithyroid drugs under 3 months.

Time point indicated: newly diagnosed GD, antithyroid drugs for less than 3 months. Generation of the TCR library employed RNA extracted from PBMCs. Library construction for TCR beta used iRepertoire HTBI primers and Arm-PCR of CDR3 regions. TCRdb ran MiXCR on the multiplex PCR reads and lists one entry per CDR3 protein. The repertoire consists of some 410,000 distinct CDR3 sequences, with 16% occurring once and the leading ten covering around 10%. The trim removed 3 bases at V and 6 bases at J, leaving 14 bases unmatched. CDR3 length: 17 amino acids. The germline V gene has CDR1 SGDLS and CDR2 YYNGEE. Separately, the same data were catalogued under a study of T cells in Graves' hyperthyroidism and ophthalmopathy. As reported in that work: A lack of ophthalmopathy progression within 18 months defined stable Graves' hyperthyroidism.

The chain carries TRBV9 and TRBJ2-2, with 7 bases identical to TRBD2. Sequences were derived from peripheral blood mononuclear cells (PBMCs), sampled at new diagnosis, from a patient treated with antithyroid drugs. The origin of this receptor is a woman aged 25-40 years with Graves disease. Here the CDR3 reads CASSAPRWGRASGELFF. The DNA of the CDR3 is TGTGCCAGCAGCGCACCGAGATGGGGGAGGGCCTCCGGGGAGCTGTTTTTT. The whole variable domain, filled in from reference TRBV9 and TRBJ2-2, reads DSGVTQTPKHLITATGQRVTLRCSPRSGDLSVYWYQQSLDQGLQFLIQYYNGEERAKGNILERFSAQQFPDLHSELNLSSLELGDSALYFCASSAPRWGRASGELFFGEGSRLTVL.